This T cell receptor beta chain was documented in a study of identical twins. Addition of a universal primer site occurred through template switching, and cDNA carried unique molecular identifiers. TCRdb recomputed calls from the 5' RACE reads with MiXCR, one row per CDR3 protein. The sample has 700,000 or so distinct CDR3 sequences; more than 6.5% are singletons. Trimming left V 4 bases short and J 12 bases short, with 13 bases between. The CDR3 consists of 12 residues. Germline V lookup: CDR1 MNHEY, CDR2 SMNVEV (reference sequence). In addition, the sample was reused for a study of yellow fever vaccine responses in identical twins. Turning to that study: Each twin's T cell response to the vaccine was reported to look partly convergent and partly personalized.

This clonotype originated in a woman aged 18-29 years in good health. V gene TRBV27 combines with J gene TRBJ2-1; D may be TRBD1 (5 bases). Sequencing was done on a sample of PBMCs. In DNA form, the CDR3 reads TGTGCCAGCAGTTCGTACAGGTCCGGGCAGTTCTTC. This sequence encodes CASSSYRSGQFF.